This T cell receptor (beta chain) was obtained from a study of CD8 T cells in ankylosing spondylitis. Study-wide results and caveats: As reported, disease-linked clones showed significant enrichment in matched ankylosing spondylitis synovial fluid. Made up of about eight highly homologous variants, a TCR beta motif appeared characteristic of ankylosing spondylitis blood.

At least ten counts were recorded for this clonotype. Its specificity is not known. TCRdb itself ran the 5' RACE reads through MiXCR, one entry per CDR3 protein. The table lists 500,000 or so distinct CDR3 sequences, roughly 5.2% of them singletons, with roughly 3.2% in the top ten. The sample comprised blood, either unsorted or a sorted T cell fraction (not recorded which). The sequence was obtained from a male donor with ankylosing spondylitis.

The CDR3 protein is CATSTGGGRSQPQHF. CDR3 bases: TGTGCCACCAGCACAGGTGGGGGTAGATCCCAGCCCCAGCATTTT. The chain joins TRBV15 to TRBJ1-5, with D perhaps TRBD1 (5 bases). Germline V gives CDR1 LNHNV, CDR2 YYDKDF (reference sequence). The CDR3 runs to 15 residues. Trimming left V 4 bases short and J 7 bases short, with 17 bases between.